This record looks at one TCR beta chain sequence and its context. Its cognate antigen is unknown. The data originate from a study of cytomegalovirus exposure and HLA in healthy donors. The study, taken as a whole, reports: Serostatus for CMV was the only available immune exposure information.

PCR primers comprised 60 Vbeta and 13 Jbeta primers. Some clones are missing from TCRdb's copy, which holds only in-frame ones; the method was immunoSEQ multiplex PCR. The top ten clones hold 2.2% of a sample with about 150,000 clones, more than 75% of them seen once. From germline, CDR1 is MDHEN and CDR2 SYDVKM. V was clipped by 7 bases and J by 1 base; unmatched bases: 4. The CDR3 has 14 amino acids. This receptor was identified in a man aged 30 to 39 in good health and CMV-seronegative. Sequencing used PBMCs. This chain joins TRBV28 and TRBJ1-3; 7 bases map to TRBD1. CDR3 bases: TGTGCCAGCACCCAACAGGGGTCTGGAAACACCATATATTTT. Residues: CASTQQGSGNTIYF.